This T cell receptor (beta chain) was sequenced for a study of blood T cell repertoires in COVID-19. Study as a whole: PBMCs, B-cell-depleted T cells, or T cells provided the cDNA or gDNA that made up the material.

Before being deemed recovered, Cohort 3 donors had two negative PCRs, clearance, or symptom resolution. Generated by immunoSEQ multiplex PCR, the TCRdb table keeps only in-frame clones and is missing some. The data show 180,000 or so clones, roughly four fifths seen once. V was pared by 1 base and J by 10 bases, with 19 bases between. Germline CDR1 MDHEN, CDR2 SYDVKM. The CDR3 has 15 amino acids. V and J are TRBV28 and TRBJ1-1; D is perhaps TRBD1 (6 bases). The sequencing sample was made of PBMCs or T cells enriched from blood (not recorded which). This clonotype originated in a man aged 50-59 years who had recovered from COVID-19. The CDR3 loop reads CASSLYNRDHKGAFF. As DNA, the CDR3 is TGTGCCAGCAGTTTATATAACAGGGACCACAAGGGAGCTTTCTTT.